This is a list of T cell receptor beta chains from one sample in a study of blood T cells in healthy people across ages. TCRdb ran MiXCR on the 5' RACE reads and lists one entry per CDR3 protein. This sample has roughly 1,100,000 distinct CDR3 sequences, with almost 25% found just once. These data also formed part of another study, on T cells of mothers and their children.

Sequencing input: blood. All receptors come from a girl aged 2 to 9 in good health. CDR3s include the opening cysteine and the closing phenylalanine or tryptophan. Fields, in order: CDR3 DNA, CDR3 protein, clone size, V gene, D gene, J gene. D genes are given only for firm matches. Clone size is shown for a subset of rows, as once, few, many or a class of expanded clone.

CDR3nt: TGTGCCAGCAGCCAGGATATGTATACCTACAATGAGCAGTTCTTC; CDR3aa: CASSQDMYTYNEQFF; abundance: -; v_gene: TRBV4-2; d_gene: -; j_gene: TRBJ2-1
CDR3nt: TGTGCCAGCAGTGTAGTGGCGGGAGTTCAGAAGACCCAGTACTTC; CDR3aa: CASSVVAGVQKTQYF; abundance: few; v_gene: TRBV12-3/TRBV12-4; d_gene: TRBD2; j_gene: TRBJ2-5
CDR3nt: TGTGCTACTGGACAGGGAGTAGGCGAGCAGTACTTC; CDR3aa: CATGQGVGEQYF; abundance: few; v_gene: TRBV6-1; d_gene: TRBD1; j_gene: TRBJ2-7
CDR3nt: TGTGCCAGCAGCTATGTTTTCCGGGACAGCAGATCCGGATCATGGCGTATGTCCTACGAGCAGTACTTC; CDR3aa: CASSYVFRDSRSGSWRMSYEQYF; abundance: -; v_gene: TRBV11-1; d_gene: TRBD1; j_gene: TRBJ2-7
CDR3nt: TGTGCCATCAACCCTCGGCAGGGAATGTATGGCTACGCCTTC; CDR3aa: CAINPRQGMYGYAF; abundance: -; v_gene: TRBV10-3; d_gene: -; j_gene: TRBJ1-2
CDR3nt: TGTGCCAGCAGTTCGTCCGGGACAATGGACCAGGGAAACACCATATATTTT; CDR3aa: CASSSSGTMDQGNTIYF; abundance: -; v_gene: TRBV6-6; d_gene: -; j_gene: TRBJ1-3
CDR3nt: TGTGCCAGCAGTGTCCTAGCGGGGGGGCCCACCGGGGAGCTGTTTTTT; CDR3aa: CASSVLAGGPTGELFF; abundance: few; v_gene: TRBV6-1; d_gene: TRBD2; j_gene: TRBJ2-2
CDR3nt: TGTGCCAGCAGTTTGGGAGGGTGGGATGAGCAGTTCTTC; CDR3aa: CASSLGGWDEQFF; abundance: few; v_gene: TRBV27; d_gene: TRBD2; j_gene: TRBJ2-1
CDR3nt: TGTGCCAGCAGCTTAGCTCCGGGACAGGGGGCCGGGGAGCAGTACTTC; CDR3aa: CASSLAPGQGAGEQYF; abundance: few; v_gene: TRBV7-9; d_gene: TRBD1; j_gene: TRBJ2-7
CDR3nt: TGCGCCAGCAGCCAAGGACAGGGGAACTACGAGCAGTACTTC; CDR3aa: CASSQGQGNYEQYF; abundance: many; v_gene: TRBV4-3; d_gene: TRBD1; j_gene: TRBJ2-7
CDR3nt: TGCAGCCCCTTGGTCGGAGGAGGTGAGCAGTTCTTC; CDR3aa: CSPLVGGGEQFF; abundance: few; v_gene: TRBV29-1; d_gene: -; j_gene: TRBJ2-1
CDR3nt: TGTGCCAGCAGCCTTAACTATGGCTACACCTTC; CDR3aa: CASSLNYGYTF; abundance: many; v_gene: TRBV28; d_gene: -; j_gene: TRBJ1-2
CDR3nt: TGTGCCATTTCGCCGGGTTACACTCCGTTCTTT; CDR3aa: CAISPGYTPFF; abundance: -; v_gene: TRBV11-2; d_gene: -; j_gene: TRBJ1-1
CDR3nt: TGCAGTGCTAGAGGTGGAGGGCAGGGTGAGCAGTTCTTC; CDR3aa: CSARGGGQGEQFF; abundance: few; v_gene: TRBV20-1; d_gene: -; j_gene: TRBJ2-1
CDR3nt: TGTGCCACCAGTGATTCCGGACAGGCAAGTAGAGATGAGCAGTTCTTC; CDR3aa: CATSDSGQASRDEQFF; abundance: once; v_gene: TRBV24-1; d_gene: TRBD1; j_gene: TRBJ2-1
CDR3nt: TGTGCCAGCACCCACTTTAAGGGGACAGCCTACGAGCAGTACTTC; CDR3aa: CASTHFKGTAYEQYF; abundance: -; v_gene: TRBV6-2/TRBV6-3; d_gene: TRBD1; j_gene: TRBJ2-7
CDR3nt: TGTGCCAGCAGCTTCGGGACAGGGCCTCAGAGCCACACCTTC; CDR3aa: CASSFGTGPQSHTF; abundance: few; v_gene: TRBV12-3/TRBV12-4; d_gene: TRBD1; j_gene: TRBJ1-2
CDR3nt: TGTGCCAGCACCATTGGTTTGGGGGGCGGAGAGACCCAGTACTTC; CDR3aa: CASTIGLGGGETQYF; abundance: few; v_gene: TRBV12-3/TRBV12-4; d_gene: -; j_gene: TRBJ2-5
CDR3nt: TGTGCCAGCAGCTTGTTGGCTGGAAACACCATATATTTT; CDR3aa: CASSLLAGNTIYF; abundance: -; v_gene: TRBV11-3; d_gene: -; j_gene: TRBJ1-3
CDR3nt: TGTGCCAGCAGCCTAGGACCCGTAGCCTACTTC; CDR3aa: CASSLGPVAYF; abundance: once; v_gene: TRBV3-1; d_gene: -; j_gene: TRBJ2-7
CDR3nt: TGTGCCAGCAGCCCCCTCCCTGATGTGGACACAGATACGCAGTATTTT; CDR3aa: CASSPLPDVDTDTQYF; abundance: -; v_gene: TRBV28; d_gene: -; j_gene: TRBJ2-3
CDR3nt: TGTGCCAGCAGTTTAGGGATCGCCGACTATTTCTACAATGAGCAGTTCTTC; CDR3aa: CASSLGIADYFYNEQFF; abundance: -; v_gene: TRBV28; d_gene: -; j_gene: TRBJ2-1
CDR3nt: TGCAGTGCTAACCGGGACAGAAGGAGAAAACTGTTTTTT; CDR3aa: CSANRDRRRKLFF; abundance: -; v_gene: TRBV20-1; d_gene: TRBD1; j_gene: TRBJ1-4
CDR3nt: TGCAGTGCTTCCGGGACAGGCATCTGGGAGCAGTACTTC; CDR3aa: CSASGTGIWEQYF; abundance: -; v_gene: TRBV20-1; d_gene: TRBD1; j_gene: TRBJ2-7
CDR3nt: TGTGCCAAAGGCGGTCTAGCCGATCGCAGTAATGAGCAGTTCTTC; CDR3aa: CAKGGLADRSNEQFF; abundance: -; v_gene: TRBV2; d_gene: -; j_gene: TRBJ2-1
CDR3nt: TGTGCCAGCAGCTTATTATCCGGGGGGCGTCTCACTGAAGCTTTCTTT; CDR3aa: CASSLLSGGRLTEAFF; abundance: few; v_gene: TRBV7-9; d_gene: -; j_gene: TRBJ1-1
CDR3nt: TGTGCCAGCAGTGGGGGACAGGGGGCTTTCGACGAGCAGTACTTC; CDR3aa: CASSGGQGAFDEQYF; abundance: few; v_gene: TRBV12-3/TRBV12-4; d_gene: TRBD1; j_gene: TRBJ2-7
CDR3nt: TGTGCCAGCAGTTTTGCCAGAGCTAATTCACCCCTCCACTTT; CDR3aa: CASSFARANSPLHF; abundance: -; v_gene: TRBV27; d_gene: -; j_gene: TRBJ1-6
CDR3nt: TGTGCCAGCAGCTTGAGGGATAGCTACGGTACGCAGTATTTT; CDR3aa: CASSLRDSYGTQYF; abundance: -; v_gene: TRBV13; d_gene: -; j_gene: TRBJ2-3
CDR3nt: TGCAGCGTTGAAGATGCTCGGAGGGGTGAGGAGCAGTTCTTC; CDR3aa: CSVEDARRGEEQFF; abundance: -; v_gene: TRBV29-1; d_gene: -; j_gene: TRBJ2-1
CDR3nt: TGTGCCAGCAGCTCCCGACCGGCGGGGCAGGATGAGCAGTTCTTC; CDR3aa: CASSSRPAGQDEQFF; abundance: many; v_gene: TRBV7-2; d_gene: -; j_gene: TRBJ2-1
CDR3nt: TGCAGCAATATAGCCTACAATGAGCAGTTCTTC; CDR3aa: CSNIAYNEQFF; abundance: few; v_gene: TRBV29-1; d_gene: -; j_gene: TRBJ2-1
CDR3nt: TGTGCCATCAGGGAAGCGGCGGGAGGGAGTGAGCAGTTCTTC; CDR3aa: CAIREAAGGSEQFF; abundance: -; v_gene: TRBV10-3; d_gene: TRBD2; j_gene: TRBJ2-1
CDR3nt: TGTGCCAGCAGTTATGGTCAGAGCGATGAAAAACTGTTTTTT; CDR3aa: CASSYGQSDEKLFF; abundance: -; v_gene: TRBV6-6; d_gene: -; j_gene: TRBJ1-4
CDR3nt: TGTGCCATCCGTAGCGACAGGGGTTACGAGCAGTACTTC; CDR3aa: CAIRSDRGYEQYF; abundance: -; v_gene: TRBV10-3; d_gene: TRBD1; j_gene: TRBJ2-7
CDR3nt: TGTGCCAGCACCCGGGGGGGAAGGGAGACCCAGTACTTC; CDR3aa: CASTRGGRETQYF; abundance: few; v_gene: TRBV12-3/TRBV12-4; d_gene: TRBD2; j_gene: TRBJ2-5
CDR3nt: TGTGCCAGCAGCGTAAATCCGGGAGAAGATAATGAGCAGTTCTTC; CDR3aa: CASSVNPGEDNEQFF; abundance: few; v_gene: TRBV9; d_gene: -; j_gene: TRBJ2-1
CDR3nt: TGTGCCAGCAGCGAACGAGGGTACCAAGAGACCCAGTACTTC; CDR3aa: CASSERGYQETQYF; abundance: few; v_gene: TRBV7-9; d_gene: -; j_gene: TRBJ2-5
CDR3nt: TGTGCTAGTGGTTTGGGACAGGGTTACGATCAGCCCCAGCATTTT; CDR3aa: CASGLGQGYDQPQHF; abundance: few; v_gene: TRBV12-5; d_gene: TRBD1; j_gene: TRBJ1-5
CDR3nt: TGCAGCGTTGAATCTGTCACTGAAGCTTTCTTT; CDR3aa: CSVESVTEAFF; abundance: few; v_gene: TRBV29-1; d_gene: -; j_gene: TRBJ1-1
CDR3nt: TGTGCCAGTAGTATAGACCGGGACGAGACCCAGTACTTC; CDR3aa: CASSIDRDETQYF; abundance: few; v_gene: TRBV19; d_gene: -; j_gene: TRBJ2-5